Each of the 11 T cell receptor beta chains below was sequenced from the same sample in a study of CD8+ T cells in alopecia areata. TCR sequencing used cDNA made by reverse transcription of extracted RNA. Profiled with immunoSEQ multiplex PCR; TCRdb holds only in-frame clones, not every one. The data contain about 210,000 clones, 35% to 45% of them seen just once; the ten biggest clones take up roughly 0.5%. Sample treatment: oral pan-JAK inhibitor, 5-10 mg twice daily. Sequencing used CD4+ T cells sorted from blood, obtained between weeks 30 and 35, from a patient treated with tofacitinib. The receptors shown here come from a human donor with alopecia areata.

V is TRBV19 and J is TRBJ1-1, with D unclear. The CDR3 length is 17 residues. Per germline, CDR1 LNHDA and CDR2 SQIVND (reference sequence). The V and J ends lost 8 bases and 2 bases respectively, with 24 bases between them. CDR3 in DNA: TGTGCCAGTTTGGCGGCCTTGGGGAGTGCGGGCAACACTGAAGCTTTCTTT. As protein: CASLAALGSAGNTEAFF.

V and J are TRBV7-2 and TRBJ1-1; D is possibly TRBD1 (5 bases). The CDR3 has 13 residues. Germline values: CDR1 SGHTA, CDR2 FQGNSA. V lost 5 bases and J lost 10, with 17 bases in between. CDR3 DNA: TGTGCCAGCAGCGCCGAAACCCGGGACTCAGCTTTCTTT. Protein sequence: CASSAETRDSAFF.

This rearrangement joins TRBV5-1 to TRBJ2-3; 8 bases agree with TRBD1. Germline assignment: CDR1 SGHRS and CDR2 YFSETQ. V gave up 2 bases and J gave up 2 bases; unmatched junction bases: 7. This CDR3 is built from 16 residues. The CDR3: CASSLTRTGTTDTQYF. CDR3 nucleotide sequence: TGCGCCAGCAGCTTAACAAGGACAGGGACCACAGATACGCAGTATTTT.

The chain recombines TRBV4-1 with TRBJ2-6, with D maybe TRBD1 (6 bases). Trimming took off 2 bases at V and 3 bases at J, with 11 bases between the two ends. CDR3 length: 16 residues. Germline V gene data show CDR1 as MGHRA and CDR2 as YSYEKL. The CDR3 protein is CASSQLRGSGANVLTF. The CDR3, as DNA: TGCGCCAGCAGCCAATTGAGGGGGAGTGGGGCCAACGTCCTGACTTTC.

The chain uses TRBV9 and TRBJ2-1; D may match TRBD1 or TRBD2 (6 bases each). Looked up from germline, CDR1 is SGDLS and CDR2 is YYNGEE. Trimming stripped 3 bases from V and 3 bases from J, with 22 bases between. The CDR3 consists of 18 residues. This CDR3 reads CASSGLKGEGGFYNEQFF. The CDR3 DNA follows: TGTGCCAGCAGCGGTCTAAAAGGAGAGGGGGGATTCTACAATGAGCAGTTCTTC.

The V and J genes are TRBV18 and TRBJ1-2, with D possibly TRBD1 on 5 matching bases. Germline CDR1 reads KGHSH; CDR2 reads LQKENI. Trimming removed 1 base at V and 6 bases at J, with 6 bases between. The CDR3 has 12 amino acids. The chain's CDR3 is CASSPRGDGYTF. In DNA, the CDR3 is TGTGCCAGCTCACCACGGGGGGATGGCTACACCTTC.

This clone was seen only a few times. The rearrangement uses TRBV15 and TRBJ2-3, with D tentatively TRBD2 (5 bases). The CDR3 sequence is 15 residues long. The germline CDR1 and CDR2 sequences are LNHNV and YYDKDF (reference sequence). CDR3 coding DNA: TGTGCGACGAAGACCGCAGCAGGACTCACAGATACGCAGTATTTT. Translation: CATKTAAGLTDTQYF.

V and J are TRBV4-2 and TRBJ2-7; maybe TRBD1 (5 bases). The germline gives CDR1 LGHNA, CDR2 YNFKEQ. There are 13 residues in the CDR3. The V gene lost 4 bases and the J gene lost 2 bases, with 9 bases spanning the gap. The CDR3 DNA follows: TGTGCCAGCAGCCGCGCAGGGACCTACGAGCAGTACTTC. Protein sequence: CASSRAGTYEQYF.

The chain carries TRBV30 and TRBJ1-5, with TRBD1 matching 11 bases. Germline lookup yields CDR1 GTSNPN and CDR2 SVGIG (reference sequence). With V trimmed by 1 base and J by 6 bases, 2 bases remained unmatched. The CDR3 length is 14 residues. The CDR3 protein is CAWSGGQGAQPQHF. The DNA for the CDR3 is TGTGCCTGGAGTGGCGGACAGGGGGCTCAGCCCCAGCATTTT.

The CDR3: CASREGTGDEKLFF. The CDR3, as DNA: TGCGCCAGCCGGGAAGGGACGGGAGATGAAAAACTGTTTTTT. The chain joins TRBV5-1 to TRBJ1-4; D perhaps matches TRBD1 (5 bases). The germline CDR1 and CDR2 sequences are SGHRS and YFSETQ. V lost 7 bases and J lost 6, with 16 bases in between. There are 14 residues in the CDR3.

This sequence joins TRBV29-1 and TRBJ2-1; TRBD2 matches at 15 bases. The CDR3 is 18 residues long. CDR1 and CDR2 (germline): SQVTM, ANQGSEA. Losses at the gene ends were 8 bases for V and 0 bases for J; bases not matched to a gene: 11. CDR3 residues: CSYTPGLAGGRSYNEQFF. The DNA for the CDR3 is TGCAGCTACACTCCGGGACTAGCGGGAGGACGCTCCTACAATGAGCAGTTCTTC.